These T cell receptor beta chains were read from a single sample in a study of Ad26.COV2.S vaccination and SARS-CoV-2 variants. The table came from immunoSEQ multiplex PCR; TCRdb's copy has only in-frame clones and leaves some out. The sample shows hundreds of thousands of clones, 75% to 90% of them seen only once. The sample consisted of peripheral blood, taken in a trial of Ad26.COV2.S vaccine versus placebo. These receptors came from a person between 18 and 59 years old who received the Ad26.COV2.S COVID-19 vaccine or a placebo. Each CDR3 is given with its conserved first and last residue. D genes are given only for firm matches. Clone size, where shown, is once, few, many, or a class for clones that have expanded.

cdr3_nt	cdr3_aa	d_call	clone_size	v_call	j_call
TGTGCCAGAAGCTTGGCTCAGGACAGGGCTGGAAACACCATATATTTT	CARSLAQDRAGNTIYF	TRBD1	once	TRBV5-3	TRBJ1-3
TGCGCCAGCAGCTTTCAAACCCAACCTAGTCTATGGGGCTACACCTTC	CASSFQTQPSLWGYTF	NA	NA	TRBV5-1	TRBJ1-2
TGCGCCAGCAGCTTGGCGCAGGGAAGTATGAACACTGAAGCTTTCTTT	CASSLAQGSMNTEAFF	NA	NA	TRBV5-1	TRBJ1-1
TGTGCCAGCAGCAAGGGGTGGGGGAACACTGAAGCTTTCTTT	CASSKGWGNTEAFF	NA	once	TRBV28	TRBJ1-1
TGCAGTGCTGCGAGGTTCGAGGAGCTGTTTTTT	CSAARFEELFF	NA	NA	TRBV20-1	TRBJ2-2
TGTGCCAGCAGCCTCGGACCGCTAGGGACTGAAGCTTTCTTT	CASSLGPLGTEAFF	NA	NA	TRBV5-6	TRBJ1-1
TGTGCCAGTAGTATTTATTTCGACCTTTCCTACAATGAGCAGTTCTTC	CASSIYFDLSYNEQFF	NA	NA	TRBV19	TRBJ2-1
TGTGCCAGCAAATCCGAACACCTCATCTCCTACAATGAGCAGTTCTTC	CASKSEHLISYNEQFF	NA	few	TRBV2	TRBJ2-1
TGTGCCATCAAGGTAACCTTCTCTGGAAACACCATATATTTT	CAIKVTFSGNTIYF	NA	NA	TRBV10-3	TRBJ1-3
TGCGCCAGCAGCCAAGTGGACAGGGCTGGCTACACCTTC	CASSQVDRAGYTF	TRBD1	NA	TRBV4-1	TRBJ1-2
TGTGCCAGCAGCGCACTAGCGGGAGTCCCCACAGATACGCAGTATTTT	CASSALAGVPTDTQYF	TRBD2	few	TRBV9	TRBJ2-3
TGTGCCAGCAGTAAGCTCCGGGGAACCAATGCGGAGACCCAGTACTTC	CASSKLRGTNAETQYF	NA	NA	TRBV2	TRBJ2-5
TGTGCCAGCAGTCAGGACGGACTCTCTGGAAACACCATATATTTT	CASSQDGLSGNTIYF	NA	NA	TRBV11-3	TRBJ1-3
TGTGCCAGCAGTGTACCGGGGGCTGGGGCCAACGTCCTGACTTTC	CASSVPGAGANVLTF	NA	NA	TRBV2	TRBJ2-6
TGTGCCAGCAGCTTGGACAGGGGGTTTTACGAGCAGTACTTC	CASSLDRGFYEQYF	TRBD1	once	TRBV5-6	TRBJ2-7
TGTGCCAGCAGGTCCTCCTTGGGACAGGGAACGGGAAACACCATATATTTT	CASRSSLGQGTGNTIYF	TRBD1	NA	TRBV28	TRBJ1-3
TGTGCCACCAGTGACTACCGGGACGGACACAATGAGCAGTTCTTC	CATSDYRDGHNEQFF	NA	NA	TRBV24-1	TRBJ2-1
TGTGCCAGCAGCTCCTTCGGAGTTGGAGGCTATGGCTACACCTTC	CASSSFGVGGYGYTF	NA	NA	TRBV7-8	TRBJ1-2
TGTGCCAGCACCACACCCTACGGTCGACCAGGGGCCGGGGAGCTGTTTTTT	CASTTPYGRPGAGELFF	NA	NA	TRBV28	TRBJ2-2
TGCGCCAGCAGCCAAGACCCCTCTCCGACCGAGCAGTTCTTC	CASSQDPSPTEQFF	NA	NA	TRBV4-3	TRBJ2-1
TGTGCCAGCAGTTCCGGGTTCCCCCCGAACTATGGCTACACCTTC	CASSSGFPPNYGYTF	NA	NA	TRBV28	TRBJ1-2
TGCAGCGTTGAGAAGGGACAGAAAACCTATGGCTACACCTTC	CSVEKGQKTYGYTF	TRBD1	NA	TRBV29-1	TRBJ1-2
TGTGCCAGCAGCTTGCGACAGGGGTTGGGGACTGAAGCTTTCTTT	CASSLRQGLGTEAFF	TRBD1	NA	TRBV5-6	TRBJ1-1
TGTGCCAGTAGTTTGACGCGGACTAGTTTCGAGCAGTACTTC	CASSLTRTSFEQYF	TRBD2	NA	TRBV19	TRBJ2-7
TGTGCCAGCAGCCCAGGACTAGCCGCGTACAATGAGCAGTTCTTC	CASSPGLAAYNEQFF	TRBD2	NA	TRBV7-6	TRBJ2-1
TGTGCCAGCAGCTTAACGGTTGGAGATACGCAGTATTTT	CASSLTVGDTQYF	NA	NA	TRBV7-3	TRBJ2-3
TGTGCCAGCAGCTTAGACCTGACAGGGGTGGGATCGCAGTACTTC	CASSLDLTGVGSQYF	TRBD1	NA	TRBV7-8	TRBJ2-7
TGCGCCAGCAGCCCTCTCCGGGGAAACTACAATGAGCAGTTCTTC	CASSPLRGNYNEQFF	NA	NA	TRBV4-3	TRBJ2-1
TGTGCCAGCAGTCAGGACAGTTACGAGCAGTACTTC	CASSQDSYEQYF	NA	NA	TRBV28	TRBJ2-7
TGTGCCAGCAGCGCGGTAGCGGGGCCTAGCACAGATACGCAGTATTTT	CASSAVAGPSTDTQYF	TRBD2	NA	TRBV5-4	TRBJ2-3
TGCAGCTATAACAACGGGGGTGGAAAACTGTTTTTT	CSYNNGGGKLFF	NA	NA	TRBV29-1	TRBJ1-4
TGCAGTGCCGAGGGGGAAGACGAGCAGTACTTC	CSAEGEDEQYF	NA	NA	TRBV20-1	TRBJ2-7
TGTGCCAGCAGCTTACAAGGGGGGGCAGGAGAGCAGTTCTTC	CASSLQGGAGEQFF	NA	NA	TRBV7-2	TRBJ2-1
TGTGCCAGCAGCTTGGACGGATTTAACTATGGCTACACCTTC	CASSLDGFNYGYTF	NA	once	TRBV5-4	TRBJ1-2
TGTGCCAGCAGTTACCCCGTAAGGACAGGGTGGAGGTCTGAAGCTTTCTTT	CASSYPVRTGWRSEAFF	TRBD1	once	TRBV6-2/TRBV6-3	TRBJ1-1
TGTGCCAGTAGGGACAGGGGTAGGGGCTACACCTTC	CASRDRGRGYTF	TRBD1	few	TRBV19	TRBJ1-2
TGTGCCAGCAGTGACCCCAGCGGGAGGGACACAGATACGCAGTATTTT	CASSDPSGRDTDTQYF	TRBD2	NA	TRBV25-1	TRBJ2-3
TGTGCCACCAGCAGAGATCAGGGGGGCCGGTACTTC	CATSRDQGGRYF	NA	NA	TRBV15	TRBJ2-7
TGTGCCATCAGTGACCGAGAACAGGGGTGGACTAGCAATCAGCCCCAGCATTTT	CAISDREQGWTSNQPQHF	TRBD1	NA	TRBV10-3	TRBJ1-5
TGTGCCAGCAGCCAATCATGGGGGGACACTGAAGCTTTCTTT	CASSQSWGDTEAFF	NA	NA	TRBV16	TRBJ1-1
TGTGCCAGTAGTATTTGGGGGGGCCTCGGAGATACGCAGTATTTT	CASSIWGGLGDTQYF	NA	NA	TRBV19	TRBJ2-3
TGTGCCAGCAGTTTCCTAGACGATCCCTACGAGCAGTACTTC	CASSFLDDPYEQYF	NA	few	TRBV27	TRBJ2-7
TGTGCCTGGAGTGTACTTGGACAGGGACAAAACACCATATATTTT	CAWSVLGQGQNTIYF	TRBD1	NA	TRBV30	TRBJ1-3
TGCAGCGTTGTATCCAGGGTGGGAAACACTGAAGCTTTCTTT	CSVVSRVGNTEAFF	NA	NA	TRBV29-1	TRBJ1-1
TGTGCCAGCAGTTTTCAGGGGGTAGGCTATGGCTACACCTTC	CASSFQGVGYGYTF	TRBD1	NA	TRBV7-2	TRBJ1-2
TGTGCCAGCAGCCAAGTTGAGGGCTGGGTCCTGAACCCCTTAAGCTCCTATAATTCACCCCTCCACTTT	CASSQVEGWVLNPLSSYNSPLHF	NA	NA	TRBV14	TRBJ1-6
TGTGCCAGCAGCCAAAATCCCTCTAGCGGGACCTACAATGAGCAGTTCTTC	CASSQNPSSGTYNEQFF	TRBD2	once	TRBV3-1/TRBV3-2	TRBJ2-1
TGTGCCAGCAGGGGGGGGAGAGAGACCCAGTACTTC	CASRGGRETQYF	TRBD2	once	TRBV6-6	TRBJ2-5
TGTGCCAGCACCTCGGGTGGGGCGCAAGAGACCCAGTACTTC	CASTSGGAQETQYF	NA	NA	TRBV11-3	TRBJ2-5
TGTGCCAGCTCACCGAAAGGGACGGCGGGATTTCAGCCCCAGCATTTT	CASSPKGTAGFQPQHF	NA	NA	TRBV18	TRBJ1-5
TGTGCCAGCAGCTTAGGTGATTCACCCCTCCACTTT	CASSLGDSPLHF	NA	few	TRBV11-2	TRBJ1-6
TGTGCCAGCAGCCAAGTGACAGGGGGCGATGGCTACACCTTC	CASSQVTGGDGYTF	TRBD1	NA	TRBV14	TRBJ1-2
TGTGCCAGTAGTCGGGAGTGGGCCTACAATGAGCAGTTCTTC	CASSREWAYNEQFF	NA	NA	TRBV19	TRBJ2-1
TGTGCAAGTCGCACCCACACCCCGGGACAGGAAAACACAGATACGCAGTATTTT	CASRTHTPGQENTDTQYF	NA	NA	TRBV12-2	TRBJ2-3
TGTGCCAGTAATAGGTTTCAGGGAGCGCTTAATCAGCCCCAGCATTTT	CASNRFQGALNQPQHF	NA	NA	TRBV19	TRBJ1-5
TGCAGCGCTGGCACAGGCAGGGCCACCTACGAGCAGTACTTC	CSAGTGRATYEQYF	NA	NA	TRBV29-1	TRBJ2-7
TGTGCCAGCAGCTGGGGAGATACGCAGTATTTT	CASSWGDTQYF	NA	NA	TRBV5-6	TRBJ2-3
TGTGCCAGCAGCACCTCCGGGGACAGTTATTCACCCCTCCACTTT	CASSTSGDSYSPLHF	TRBD1	NA	TRBV7-9	TRBJ1-6
TGTGCCAGCTCACCACTCAGTGGCACTGAAGCTTTCTTT	CASSPLSGTEAFF	NA	NA	TRBV18	TRBJ1-1